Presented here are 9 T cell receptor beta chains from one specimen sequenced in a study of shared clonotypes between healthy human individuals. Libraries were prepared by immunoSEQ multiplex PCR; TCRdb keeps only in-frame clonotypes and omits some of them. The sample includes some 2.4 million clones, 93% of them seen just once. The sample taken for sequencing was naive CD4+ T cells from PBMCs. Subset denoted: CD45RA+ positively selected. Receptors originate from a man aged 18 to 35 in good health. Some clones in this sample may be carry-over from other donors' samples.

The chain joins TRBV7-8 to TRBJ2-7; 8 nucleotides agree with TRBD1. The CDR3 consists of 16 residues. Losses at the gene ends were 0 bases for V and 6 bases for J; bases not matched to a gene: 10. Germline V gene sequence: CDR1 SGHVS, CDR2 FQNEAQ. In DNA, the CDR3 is TGTGCCAGCAGCTTAGCGATCGGACAGGGCGTTGGCGAGCAGTACTTC. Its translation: CASSLAIGQGVGEQYF.

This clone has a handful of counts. The CDR3 DNA is TGTGCCAGCAGCTATGGCGGGGTGAGGGTTGGTGAAGCTTTCTTT. Amino acids: CASSYGGVRVGEAFF. The chain links TRBV7-9 to TRBJ1-1, with unresolved D. The CDR3 loop spans 15 amino acids. The V gene lost 4 bases and the J gene lost 7 bases, with 19 bases spanning the gap. Germline loops: CDR1 SEHNR, CDR2 FQNEAQ (reference sequence).

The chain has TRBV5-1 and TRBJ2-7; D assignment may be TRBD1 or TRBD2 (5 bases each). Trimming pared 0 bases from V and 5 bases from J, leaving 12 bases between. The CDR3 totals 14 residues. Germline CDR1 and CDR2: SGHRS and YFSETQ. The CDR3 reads CASSLGGIRDEQYF. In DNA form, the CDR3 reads TGCGCCAGCAGCTTGGGGGGGATACGGGACGAGCAGTACTTC.

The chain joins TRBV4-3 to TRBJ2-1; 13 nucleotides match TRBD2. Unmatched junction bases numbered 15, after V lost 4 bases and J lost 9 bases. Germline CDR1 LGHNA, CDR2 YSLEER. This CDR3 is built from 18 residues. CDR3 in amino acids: CASSRRAHGLAGDGEQFF. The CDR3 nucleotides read TGCGCCAGCAGCCGCCGCGCCCACGGACTAGCGGGAGATGGTGAGCAGTTCTTC.

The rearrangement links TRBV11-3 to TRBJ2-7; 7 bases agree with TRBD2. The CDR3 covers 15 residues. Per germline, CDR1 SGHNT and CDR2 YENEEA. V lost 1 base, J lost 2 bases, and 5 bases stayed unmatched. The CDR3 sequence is CASSLASGATYEQYF. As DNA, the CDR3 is TGTGCCAGCAGCTTAGCGAGCGGGGCCACCTACGAGCAGTACTTC.

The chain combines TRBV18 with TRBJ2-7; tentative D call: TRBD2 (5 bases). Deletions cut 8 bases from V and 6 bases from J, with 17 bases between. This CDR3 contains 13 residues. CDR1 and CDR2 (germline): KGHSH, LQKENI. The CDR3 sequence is CASKDWGEGEQYF. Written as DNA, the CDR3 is TGTGCCAGCAAGGATTGGGGAGAGGGCGAGCAGTACTTC.

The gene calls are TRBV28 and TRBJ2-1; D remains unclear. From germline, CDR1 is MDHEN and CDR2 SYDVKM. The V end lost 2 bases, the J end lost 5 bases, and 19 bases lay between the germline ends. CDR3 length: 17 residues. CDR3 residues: CASSLNLGQPEHNEQFF. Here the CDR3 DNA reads TGTGCCAGCAGTTTAAATTTAGGTCAACCTGAACACAATGAGCAGTTCTTC.

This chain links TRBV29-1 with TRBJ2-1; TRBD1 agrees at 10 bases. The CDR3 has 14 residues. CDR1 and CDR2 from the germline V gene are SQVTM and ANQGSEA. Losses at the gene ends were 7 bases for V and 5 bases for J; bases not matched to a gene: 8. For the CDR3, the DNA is TGCAGCGGCGGATTCGGACAGGGGGACAATGAGCAGTTCTTC. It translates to CSGGFGQGDNEQFF.

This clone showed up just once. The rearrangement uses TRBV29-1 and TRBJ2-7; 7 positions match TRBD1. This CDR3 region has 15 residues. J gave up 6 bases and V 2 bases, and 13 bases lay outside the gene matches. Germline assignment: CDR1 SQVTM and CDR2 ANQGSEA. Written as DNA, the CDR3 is TGCAGCGTTGAAAAAATCTACAGGGGCGTTGGCGAGCAGTACTTC. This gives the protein CSVEKIYRGVGEQYF.